Shown below are 10 T cell receptor beta chains from a single sample sequenced in a study of shared clonotypes between healthy human individuals. Profiling relied on immunoSEQ multiplex PCR, and the TCRdb table lists in-frame clones only, not all of them. This table has fewer than 1.6 million clones, approximately 98.5% appearing once. The material sequenced was naive CD4+ T cells sorted from blood. The sample's subset: CD45RA+ positively selected. Receptor source: a man aged 25-45 years in good health.

The chain joins TRBV27 to TRBJ2-7, with a possible D match to TRBD2 (6 bases). V was trimmed by 6 bases and J by 3 bases, leaving 18 bases between them. The CDR3 has 15 amino acids. The germline CDR1 and CDR2 sequences are MNHEY and SMNVEV (reference sequence). This chain's CDR3 is CASRRWGVRDYEQYF. CDR3 bases: TGTGCCAGCAGGCGGTGGGGGGTCCGGGACTACGAGCAGTACTTC.

V is TRBV25-1 and J is TRBJ1-1; D may be TRBD1 (5 bases). The V gene lost 5 bases and the J gene lost 7 bases, with 20 bases spanning the gap. CDR1 is MGHDK, CDR2 SYGVNS, per germline. The CDR3 length is 15 residues. The CDR3 reads CASSMGRDGTREAFF. The CDR3 coding sequence is TGTGCCAGCAGTATGGGCCGGGACGGAACTCGTGAAGCTTTCTTT.

This CDR3 is CASSSDGGRETQYF. In DNA, the CDR3 is TGTGCCAGCAGCTCCGACGGTGGGCGAGAGACCCAGTACTTC. The chain links TRBV9 to TRBJ2-5; D uncertain. The CDR3 covers 14 residues. Between the trimmed V and J ends, which lost 4 bases and 4 bases, there was a span of 14 bases. Germline V gene sequence: CDR1 SGDLS, CDR2 YYNGEE.

This sequence joins TRBV5-4 and TRBJ1-1; D ambiguous. V gave up 7 bases and J gave up 1 base, with 14 bases separating them. Germline V CDR1 and CDR2: SGHNT, YYREEE (reference sequence). The length of the CDR3 is 14 residues. The CDR3 sequence: CASPGVRGNTEAFF. The CDR3 nucleotides read TGTGCCAGCCCCGGGGTACGCGGGAACACTGAAGCTTTCTTT.

The chain is built from TRBV28 and TRBJ1-2; D is unresolved. V shed 6 bases and J shed 2 bases, with 7 bases lying between them. Germline CDR1 MDHEN, CDR2 SYDVKM. This CDR3 is built from 12 residues. The CDR3 is CASSPKNYGYTF. The CDR3, as DNA: TGTGCCAGCAGCCCTAAAAACTATGGCTACACCTTC.

This rearrangement joins TRBV28 to TRBJ1-2; tentatively, D is TRBD1 (6 bases). Looked up from germline, CDR1 is MDHEN and CDR2 is SYDVKM. The CDR3 has 13 residues. Trimming took 6 bases from V and 6 from J, leaving 14 bases between them. CDR3 amino acids: CASRSGTQNGYTF. The CDR3 nucleotides read TGTGCCAGCAGATCCGGGACACAGAATGGCTACACCTTC.

The CDR3 protein is CASRHRDRGKETQYF. The CDR3 DNA follows: TGTGCCAGCAGGCACCGGGACAGGGGGAAAGAGACCCAGTACTTC. This chain joins TRBV28 and TRBJ2-5; 11 bases align to TRBD1. Germline CDR1 MDHEN, CDR2 SYDVKM. This CDR3 spans 15 amino acids. Trimming removed 6 bases from V and 3 bases from J; junction bases left unmatched: 6.

The chain couples TRBV19 to TRBJ1-5, with D perhaps TRBD1 (6 bases). This CDR3 has 14 amino acids. Trimming took off 6 bases at V and 5 bases at J, with 14 bases between the two ends. CDR1 is LNHDA, CDR2 SQIVND, per germline (reference sequence). CDR3 bases: TGTGCCAGTAGACCTAGACAGGCCCATCAGCCCCAGCATTTT. Translated: CASRPRQAHQPQHF.

The chain couples TRBV5-6 to TRBJ2-1; D is perhaps TRBD1 or TRBD2 (5 bases each). With 1 base removed from V and 6 bases from J, the gap between germline ends came to 14 bases. From germline, CDR1 is SGHDT and CDR2 YYEEEE. The CDR3 contains 15 residues. The CDR3 coding sequence is TGTGCCAGCAGCTTGCCGGGACGGAGTTCCAATGAGCAGTTCTTC. Translation gives CASSLPGRSSNEQFF.

The rearrangement joins TRBV28 to TRBJ1-5, with D hard to call. Germline V CDR1 and CDR2: MDHEN, SYDVKM. V lost 4 bases and J 6 bases, leaving 7 bases between the germline ends. This CDR3 spans 12 amino acids. The CDR3 protein is CASSSRGQPQHF. The CDR3 nucleotides are TGTGCCAGCAGTTCCCGGGGTCAGCCCCAGCATTTT.